This TCR beta chain is from a study of shared clonotypes between healthy human individuals. Study-level results: Sampling included only blood; tissue repertoires likely differ. Estimated richness values were generally larger in naive subsets than in memory subsets. The naive CD4 repertoires of a few donors were compared, and about 5% of clonotypes were shared. Donors were few, which limited the genetic and exposure-history diversity represented.

Concerning this clone: Its target is not known.

The CDR3 runs to 17 residues. Trimming took 0 bases from V and 2 from J; bases not matched to a gene: 6. Germline-derived CDR1 and CDR2 are SGDLS and YYNGEE. Sequencing used immunoSEQ multiplex PCR; TCRdb keeps in-frame clones, though not all of them. The sample has some 2.1 million clones, 90% to 95% seen once; the top ten hold 0.1% to 0.15%. The chain carries TRBV9 and TRBJ2-3, with 10 bases aligning to TRBD2. What was sequenced was naive CD4+ T cells sorted from blood. As for subset: CD45RA+ positively selected. The receptor was derived from a man between 18 and 29 years old in good health. The CDR3 loop is CASSVGKAGGPTDTQYF. The CDR3, as DNA: TGTGCCAGCAGCGTAGGTAAAGCGGGAGGGCCCACAGATACGCAGTATTTT.